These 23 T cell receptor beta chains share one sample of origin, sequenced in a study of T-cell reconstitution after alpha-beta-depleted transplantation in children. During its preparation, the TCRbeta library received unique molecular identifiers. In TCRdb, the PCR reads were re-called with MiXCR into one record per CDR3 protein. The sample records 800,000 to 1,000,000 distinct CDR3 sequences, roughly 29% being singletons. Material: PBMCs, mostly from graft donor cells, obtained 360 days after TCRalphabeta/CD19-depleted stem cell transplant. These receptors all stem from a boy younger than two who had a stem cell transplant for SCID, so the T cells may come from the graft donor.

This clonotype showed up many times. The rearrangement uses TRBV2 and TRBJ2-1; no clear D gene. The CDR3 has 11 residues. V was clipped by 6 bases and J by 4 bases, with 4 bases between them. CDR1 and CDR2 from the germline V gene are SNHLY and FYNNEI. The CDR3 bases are TGTGCCAGCAGGGTATACAATGAGCAGTTCTTC. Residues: CASRVYNEQFF.

CDR3 nucleotides: TGTGCCAGCAGCATACGGGGTCGGGACAATGAGCAGTTCTTC. It specifies CASSIRGRDNEQFF. The chain recombines TRBV7-8 with TRBJ2-1; possible D gene TRBD2, 5 bases. V lost 5 bases, J lost 5 bases, and 13 bases lay in between. The CDR3 runs to 14 residues. Germline V gene lookup returns CDR1 SGHVS and CDR2 FQNEAQ.

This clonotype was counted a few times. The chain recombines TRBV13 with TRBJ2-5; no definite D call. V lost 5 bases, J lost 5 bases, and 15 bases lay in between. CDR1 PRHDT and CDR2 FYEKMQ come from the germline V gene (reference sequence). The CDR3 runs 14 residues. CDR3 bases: TGTGCCAGCAGCCCCGTACGGGTTTCGGAGACCCAGTACTTC. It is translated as CASSPVRVSETQYF. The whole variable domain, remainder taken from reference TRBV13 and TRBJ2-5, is AAGVIQSPRHLIKEKRETATLKCYPIPRHDTVYWYQQGPGQDPQFLISFYEKMQSDKGSIPDRFSAQQFSDYHSELNMSSLELGDSALYFCASSPVRVSETQYFGPGTRLLVL.

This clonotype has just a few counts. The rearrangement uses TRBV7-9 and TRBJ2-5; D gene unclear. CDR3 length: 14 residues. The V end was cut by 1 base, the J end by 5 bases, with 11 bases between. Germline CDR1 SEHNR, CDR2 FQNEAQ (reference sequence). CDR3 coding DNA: TGTGCCAGCAGCTTAGGGCAGTTCGGGGAGACCCAGTACTTC. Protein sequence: CASSLGQFGETQYF.

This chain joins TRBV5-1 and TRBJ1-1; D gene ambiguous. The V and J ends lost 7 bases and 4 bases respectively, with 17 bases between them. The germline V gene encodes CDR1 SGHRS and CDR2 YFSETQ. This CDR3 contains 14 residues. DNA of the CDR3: TGCGCCAGCGCCCAAACCGGGTTTAGCACTGAAGCTTTCTTT. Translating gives CASAQTGFSTEAFF.

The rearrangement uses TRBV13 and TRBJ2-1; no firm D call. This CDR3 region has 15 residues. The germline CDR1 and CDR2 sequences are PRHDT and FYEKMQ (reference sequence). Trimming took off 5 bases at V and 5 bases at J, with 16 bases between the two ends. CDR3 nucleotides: TGTGCCAGCAGCCCCTCGCTGATTAAGAACAATGAGCAGTTCTTC. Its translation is CASSPSLIKNNEQFF.

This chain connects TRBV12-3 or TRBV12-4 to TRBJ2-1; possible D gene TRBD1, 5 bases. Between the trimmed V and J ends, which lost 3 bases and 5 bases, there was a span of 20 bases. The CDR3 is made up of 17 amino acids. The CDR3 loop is CASSFAPTELLHNEQFF. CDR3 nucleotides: TGTGCCAGCAGTTTCGCCCCGACAGAACTGTTACACAATGAGCAGTTCTTC.

The CDR3: CASSPRGAPSNEQFF. CDR3 DNA: TGTGCCAGCAGCCCGCGGGGGGCTCCTAGTAATGAGCAGTTCTTC. This chain uses TRBV11-1 with TRBJ2-1; TRBD2 aligns across 8 bases. Unmatched junction bases numbered 10, after V lost 5 bases and J lost 7 bases. CDR3 length: 15 residues. The V gene's germline CDR1 is SGHAT and CDR2 FQDESV (reference sequence).

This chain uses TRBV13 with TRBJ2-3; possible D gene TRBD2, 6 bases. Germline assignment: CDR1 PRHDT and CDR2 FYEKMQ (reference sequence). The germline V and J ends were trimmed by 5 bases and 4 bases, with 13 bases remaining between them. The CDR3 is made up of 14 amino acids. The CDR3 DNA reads TGTGCCAGCAGCACGGGACTGGAGTCAGATACGCAGTATTTT. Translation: CASSTGLESDTQYF. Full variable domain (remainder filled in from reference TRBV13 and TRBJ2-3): AAGVIQSPRHLIKEKRETATLKCYPIPRHDTVYWYQQGPGQDPQFLISFYEKMQSDKGSIPDRFSAQQFSDYHSELNMSSLELGDSALYFCASSTGLESDTQYFGPGTRLTVL.

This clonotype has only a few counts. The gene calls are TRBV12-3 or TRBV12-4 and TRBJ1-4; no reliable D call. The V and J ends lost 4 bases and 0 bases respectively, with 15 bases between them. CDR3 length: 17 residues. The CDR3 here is CASSSRRVAATNEKLFF. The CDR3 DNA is TGTGCCAGCAGTTCCCGTCGAGTGGCGGCAACTAATGAAAAACTGTTTTTT.

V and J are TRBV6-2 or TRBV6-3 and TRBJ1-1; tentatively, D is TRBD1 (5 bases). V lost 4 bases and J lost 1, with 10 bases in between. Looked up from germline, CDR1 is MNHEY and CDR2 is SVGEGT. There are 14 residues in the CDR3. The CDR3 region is CASSLIQANTEAFF. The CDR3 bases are TGTGCCAGCAGTTTAATACAGGCGAACACTGAAGCTTTCTTT.

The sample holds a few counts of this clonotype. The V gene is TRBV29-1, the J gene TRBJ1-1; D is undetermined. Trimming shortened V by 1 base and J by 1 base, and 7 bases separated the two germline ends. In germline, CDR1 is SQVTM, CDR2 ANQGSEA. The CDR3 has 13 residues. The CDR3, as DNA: TGCAGCGTTGAAGTCTTCGAGAACACTGAAGCTTTCTTT. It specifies CSVEVFENTEAFF.

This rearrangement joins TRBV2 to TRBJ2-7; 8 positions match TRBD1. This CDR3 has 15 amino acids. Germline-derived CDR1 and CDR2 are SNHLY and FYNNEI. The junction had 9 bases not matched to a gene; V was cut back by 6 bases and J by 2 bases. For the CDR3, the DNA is TGTGCCAGCAGGGCAGGGACAGGCTCAACCTACGAGCAGTACTTC. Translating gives CASRAGTGSTYEQYF.

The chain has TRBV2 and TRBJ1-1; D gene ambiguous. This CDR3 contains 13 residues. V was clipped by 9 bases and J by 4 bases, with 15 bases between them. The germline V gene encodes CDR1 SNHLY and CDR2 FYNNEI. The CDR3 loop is CARGFNYGTEAFF. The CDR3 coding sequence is TGTGCCAGGGGTTTCAATTATGGCACTGAAGCTTTCTTT.

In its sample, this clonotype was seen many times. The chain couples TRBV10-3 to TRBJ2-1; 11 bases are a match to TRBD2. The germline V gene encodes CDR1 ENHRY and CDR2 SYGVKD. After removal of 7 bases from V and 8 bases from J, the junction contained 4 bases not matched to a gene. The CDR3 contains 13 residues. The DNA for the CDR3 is TGTGCCATCAATAGCGGGGGGGTATATGAGCAGTTCTTC. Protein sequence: CAINSGGVYEQFF.

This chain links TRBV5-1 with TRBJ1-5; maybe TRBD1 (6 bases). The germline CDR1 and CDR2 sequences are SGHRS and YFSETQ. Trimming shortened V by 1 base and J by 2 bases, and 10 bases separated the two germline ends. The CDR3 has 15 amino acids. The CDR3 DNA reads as TGCGCCAGCAGCTTGCGTCCAGGGGGCAATCAGCCCCAGCATTTT. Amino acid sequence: CASSLRPGGNQPQHF.

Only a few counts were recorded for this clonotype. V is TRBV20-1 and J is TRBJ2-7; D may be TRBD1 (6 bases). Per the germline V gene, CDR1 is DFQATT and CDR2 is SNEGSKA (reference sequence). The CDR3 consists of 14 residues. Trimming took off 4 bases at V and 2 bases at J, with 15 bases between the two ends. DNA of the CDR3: TGCAGTGCTACACTGACAAGACAGGCCTACGAGCAGTACTTC. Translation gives CSATLTRQAYEQYF.

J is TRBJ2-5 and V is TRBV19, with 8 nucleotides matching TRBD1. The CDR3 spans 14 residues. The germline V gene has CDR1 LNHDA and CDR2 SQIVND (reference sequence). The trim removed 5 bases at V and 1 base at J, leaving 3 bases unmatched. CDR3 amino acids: CASSRQGRQETQYF. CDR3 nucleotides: TGTGCCAGTAGTCGACAGGGGCGCCAAGAGACCCAGTACTTC. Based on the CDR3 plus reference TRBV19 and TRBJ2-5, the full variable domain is DGGITQSPKYLFRKEGQNVTLSCEQNLNHDAMYWYRQDPGQGLRLIYYSQIVNDFQKGDIAEGYSVSREKKESFPLTVTSAQKNPTAFYLCASSRQGRQETQYFGPGTRLLVL.

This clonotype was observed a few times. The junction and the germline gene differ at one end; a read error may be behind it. The CDR3 DNA follows: TGTGCCAGCAGCCATCGGGACAGGGTGAATACTGAAGCTTTCTTT. Protein sequence: CASSHRDRVNTEAFF. The V call is TRBV7-2, the J call TRBJ1-1, with TRBD1 identical over 9 bases. This CDR3 spans 15 amino acids. Per germline, CDR1 SGHTA and CDR2 FQGNSA.

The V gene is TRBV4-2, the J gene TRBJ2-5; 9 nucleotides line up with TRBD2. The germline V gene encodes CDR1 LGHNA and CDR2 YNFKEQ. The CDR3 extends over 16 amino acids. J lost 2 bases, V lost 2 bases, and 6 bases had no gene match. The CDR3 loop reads CASSQPTTSGQETQYF. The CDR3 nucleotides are TGTGCCAGCAGCCAACCGACGACTAGCGGACAAGAGACCCAGTACTTC.

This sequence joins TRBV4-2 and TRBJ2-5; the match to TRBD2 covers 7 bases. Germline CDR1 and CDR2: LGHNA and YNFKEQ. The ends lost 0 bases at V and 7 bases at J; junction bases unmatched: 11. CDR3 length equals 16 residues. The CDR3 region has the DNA TGTGCCAGCAGCCAAGAAGGAGGACTAGTGAGGGGGACCCAGTACTTC. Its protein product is CASSQEGGLVRGTQYF.

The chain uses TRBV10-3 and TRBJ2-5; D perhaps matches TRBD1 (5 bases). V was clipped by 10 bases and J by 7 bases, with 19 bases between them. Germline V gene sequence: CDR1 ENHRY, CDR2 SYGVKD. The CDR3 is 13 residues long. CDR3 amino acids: CATSQGPLGTQYF. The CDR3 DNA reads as TGTGCCACAAGTCAGGGCCCTTTAGGGACCCAGTACTTC.

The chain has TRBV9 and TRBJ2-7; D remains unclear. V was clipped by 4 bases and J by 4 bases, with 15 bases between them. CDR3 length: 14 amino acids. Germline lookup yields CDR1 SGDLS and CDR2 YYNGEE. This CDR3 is CASSLWAGVYEQYF. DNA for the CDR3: TGTGCCAGCAGCCTATGGGCCGGTGTTTACGAGCAGTACTTC.